The clone carrying this TCR beta chain came up a few times. Its matching antigen is unknown. CD25-based Treg depletion was applied to purified naive CD4+ T cells. A single record per CDR3 protein comes from TCRdb applying MiXCR to the 5' RACE reads. Of 25,000 to 40,000 distinct CDR3 sequences in the sample, 26% were seen once. Study-level findings and limits: Tumor memory CD4+ T cell TCR gene usage clustered with blood and lymph node memory CD4+ cells and lymph node naive CD4+ cells.

This clonotype was obtained from a female donor with breast cancer. Input material: naive CD4+ T cells sorted from a lymph node. As for subset: naive CD4+ T cells, CD4+CD45RA+CD25-.

The DNA of the CDR3 is TGTGCCAGCAGTTTAGGCGGGAGTCGGTACGAGCAGTACTTC. This codes for CASSLGGSRYEQYF. The rearrangement links TRBV28 to TRBJ2-7; 7 nucleotides align to TRBD2. The germline V gene encodes CDR1 MDHEN and CDR2 SYDVKM. This CDR3 comprises 14 residues. With V trimmed by 2 bases and J by 4 bases, 5 bases remained unmatched.